This T cell receptor beta chain derives from a study of OX40 agonist ivuxolimab in advanced cancers. Whole-study findings and limits: Not determined was the antigen specificity of the expanded peripheral T cells.

This table comes from immunoSEQ multiplex PCR, and its TCRdb copy is limited to in-frame clones, with some not included. The sample has approximately 55,000 clones, approximately 86% seen once. Worth noting for this clone: Antigen specificity is unknown.

This clonotype was obtained from an adult with an advanced solid tumor such as melanoma, head and neck, liver or kidney cancer. Specimen: CD4+ or CD8+ T cells sorted from blood, collected in a trial of the OX40 agonist ivuxolimab.

CDR3 in amino acids: CASSESGGNYEQYF. The CDR3 DNA sequence: TGCGCCAGCAGTGAGTCGGGCGGTAACTACGAGCAGTACTTC. The rearrangement joins TRBV10-2 to TRBJ2-7; D remains ambiguous. V was clipped by 0 bases and J by 3 bases, with 9 bases between them. The germline V gene encodes CDR1 WSHSY and CDR2 SAAADI. The length of the CDR3 is 14 residues.